Detailed here is one T cell receptor beta chain. The data belong to a study of blood T cell repertoires in COVID-19. Germline CDR1 reads SGHRS; CDR2 reads YFSETQ. V shed 3 bases, J shed 6 bases, and the junction held 7 bases outside the gene matches. This CDR3 contains 16 residues. Sequencing used immunoSEQ multiplex PCR; TCRdb keeps in-frame clones, though not all of them. Altogether fewer than 120,000 clones are present, roughly 85% being singletons, with the ten largest covering roughly 17%. This TCR came from an elderly woman with active or convalescent COVID-19. This chain uses TRBV5-1 with TRBJ2-3; 13 nucleotides align to TRBD2. The sample was peripheral blood. The CDR3 nucleotides are TGCGCCAGCAGCTCCGGACTAGCGGGAGTAAGGGATACGCAGTATTTT. Translating gives CASSSGLAGVRDTQYF.